These T cell receptor beta chains were read from a single sample in a study of blood T cell repertoires in COVID-19. Profiling relied on immunoSEQ multiplex PCR, and the TCRdb table lists in-frame clones only, not all of them. The table shows 100,000 to 150,000 clones, with approximately 79% occurring only once. Sequenced: PBMCs or T cells enriched from blood (not recorded which). The receptors were sampled from a man aged 35-49 years with acute COVID-19. The CDR3 runs from the conserved cysteine through the conserved F or W. D genes are given only for firm matches. A row's size may be missing; if present it is once, few, many or a size class.

>NA|TRBJ1-1|NA|TRBV6-5
TGTGCCAGCAGTTTCGAAGGCAGGGCGAACACTGAAGCTTTCTTT
CASSFEGRANTEAFF
>TRBD1|TRBJ1-2|once|TRBV20-1
TGCAGTGGGGACAGGGATTATGGCTACACCTTC
CSGDRDYGYTF
>NA|TRBJ2-1|NA|TRBV30
TGTGCCTGGATGGACTCACGGTACAATGAGCAGTTCTTC
CAWMDSRYNEQFF
>TRBD1|TRBJ1-3|NA|TRBV28
TGTGCCAGCGGTGGGACAGGGGCATTTGGAAACACCATATATTTT
CASGGTGAFGNTIYF
>NA|TRBJ2-7|NA|TRBV20-1
TGCAGTGTCCCTCTTATCCCCGAGCAGTACTTC
CSVPLIPEQYF
>NA|TRBJ1-3|NA|TRBV5-1
TGCGCCAGCAGCTTGGGAGCAGCGGGAAACACCATATATTTT
CASSLGAAGNTIYF
>NA|TRBJ2-5|NA|TRBV30
TGTGCCTGTCTTTCCCTCCAAGAGACCCAGTACTTC
CACLSLQETQYF
>TRBD1|TRBJ2-6|NA|TRBV3-1/TRBV3-2
TGTGCCAGCAGCCATCGACAGGGGAAAAACCCTGGGGCCAACGTCCTGACTTTC
CASSHRQGKNPGANVLTF
>TRBD1|TRBJ2-2|NA|TRBV29-1
TGCAGCGTTTGGACAGGATTCGGGGAGCTGTTTTTT
CSVWTGFGELFF
>TRBD2|TRBJ2-3|once|TRBV24-1
TGTGCCGCGGGGGGGCAGAGCACAGATACGCAGTATTTT
CAAGGQSTDTQYF
>TRBD2|TRBJ2-7|NA|TRBV19
TGTGCCAGTAGTATCGACTCCGGGGGGTGGGAGCAGTACTTC
CASSIDSGGWEQYF
>NA|TRBJ2-5|NA|TRBV10-3
TGTGCCATCAGTGGGACAGAGAGGGAGACCCAGTACTTC
CAISGTERETQYF
>TRBD1|TRBJ2-5|few|TRBV5-5
TGTGCCAGCAGCCACCGGGACAGCCCCTCGAGGACCCAGTACTTC
CASSHRDSPSRTQYF
>NA|TRBJ1-2|few|TRBV6-5
TGTGCCAGCAGTTACACTCCAGGGGGCTACACCTTC
CASSYTPGGYTF
>TRBD2|TRBJ2-7|once|TRBV6-5
TGTGCCAGCAGCCTCGGGGGACTAGCTTACGAGCAGTACTTC
CASSLGGLAYEQYF
>NA|TRBJ1-2|NA|TRBV6-5
TGTGCCAGCAGTCGGGCTGGAGGCCAAAGGGGCTACACCTTC
CASSRAGGQRGYTF
>NA|TRBJ2-1|NA|TRBV29-1
TGCAGCGCCACCCGGGGGACGGGTAACAATGAGCAGTTCTTC
CSATRGTGNNEQFF
>TRBD2|TRBJ2-1|NA|TRBV7-9
TGTGCCAGCAGCTTAGGGGCTAGCGGGAGCTCCTACAATGAGCAGTTCTTC
CASSLGASGSSYNEQFF
>NA|TRBJ1-6|NA|TRBV7-2
TGTGCCAGCAGCCACAGGGACTCACCCCTCCACTTT
CASSHRDSPLHF
>NA|TRBJ2-4|NA|TRBV9
TGTGCCAGCAGCGTATCCGACACTTCCAAAAACATTCAGTACTTC
CASSVSDTSKNIQYF
>TRBD2|TRBJ2-3|NA|TRBV7-9
TGTGCCAGCAGCTTAGGAGCGGGAGTTATCACAGATACGCAGTATTTT
CASSLGAGVITDTQYF
>NA|TRBJ1-4|NA|TRBV18
TGTGCCAGCTCACCATGGCGGGGGCATAGTAATGAAAAACTGTTTTTT
CASSPWRGHSNEKLFF
>TRBD2|TRBJ2-3|NA|TRBV7-9
TGTGCCAGCAAACTAGCGGGAGGGTATGGAAGCACAGATACGCAGTATTTT
CASKLAGGYGSTDTQYF
>NA|TRBJ1-2|NA|TRBV19
TGTGCCAGTACCCCCCCCACGGGTCCTAACTATGGCTACACCTTC
CASTPPTGPNYGYTF
>NA|TRBJ1-2|few|TRBV11-2
TGTGCCAGCAGTCAAACTACACTTAACTATGGCTACACCTTC
CASSQTTLNYGYTF
>TRBD2|TRBJ2-1|NA|TRBV7-2
TGTGCCAGCAGCCGACTAGCGGGCGCGTTCTTC
CASSRLAGAFF
>NA|TRBJ1-2|NA|TRBV5-1
TGCGCCAGCAGCTTGTTATCCGGGGAATATGGCTACACCTTC
CASSLLSGEYGYTF
>TRBD1|TRBJ1-1|NA|TRBV29-1
TGCAGCGTTGGACAGGGACCTTTTGAAGCTTTCTTT
CSVGQGPFEAFF
>NA|TRBJ2-7|NA|TRBV7-2
TGTGCCAGCAGCCCCCCTGGCGGGGAGGCCTACGAGCAGTACTTC
CASSPPGGEAYEQYF
>NA|TRBJ2-7|NA|TRBV5-5
TGTGCCAGCAGCTTGGGCCTAACCTACGAGCAGTACTTC
CASSLGLTYEQYF
>NA|TRBJ2-2|NA|TRBV24-1
TGTGCCACCAGTGATGGGACTGGGTTCAAGGAAACCGGGGAGCTGTTTTTT
CATSDGTGFKETGELFF